The TCR beta chain under discussion was sequenced for a study of PD-1 blockade in mismatch repair-deficient tumors. Study overall: Patients had approximately 13 mismatch repair-deficient cancer types, all previously treated and progressing.

Repertoires were generated with immunoSEQ multiplex PCR, while TCRdb's copy carries only in-frame clones and drops some. Here the sample spans fewer than 60,000 clones, 77% being singletons. The origin of this receptor is an adult with mismatch repair-deficient cancer. The source was PBMCs, collected before pembrolizumab treatment.

The CDR3 sequence is CANYLKRSQETQYF. The CDR3 region has the DNA TGTGCCAACTATTTAAAACGCTCCCAAGAGACCCAGTACTTC. This chain connects TRBV2 to TRBJ2-5; D not certain. CDR1 is SNHLY, CDR2 FYNNEI, per germline. This CDR3 contains 14 residues. V was clipped by 10 bases and J by 1 base, with 16 bases between them.